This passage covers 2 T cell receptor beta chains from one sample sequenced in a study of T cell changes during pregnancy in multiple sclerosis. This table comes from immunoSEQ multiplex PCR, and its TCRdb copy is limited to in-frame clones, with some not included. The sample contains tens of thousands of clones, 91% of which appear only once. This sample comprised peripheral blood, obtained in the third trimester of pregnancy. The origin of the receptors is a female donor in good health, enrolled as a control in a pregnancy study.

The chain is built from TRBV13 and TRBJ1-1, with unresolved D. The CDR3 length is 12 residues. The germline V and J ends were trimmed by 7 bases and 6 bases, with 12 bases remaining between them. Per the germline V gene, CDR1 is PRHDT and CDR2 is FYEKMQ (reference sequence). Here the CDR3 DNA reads TGTGCCAGCAACCAAAGGCGGGCTGAAGCTTTCTTT. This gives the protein CASNQRRAEAFF. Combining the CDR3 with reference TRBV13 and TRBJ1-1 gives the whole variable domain AAGVIQSPRHLIKEKRETATLKCYPIPRHDTVYWYQQGPGQDPQFLISFYEKMQSDKGSIPDRFSAQQFSDYHSELNMSSLELGDSALYFCASNQRRAEAFFGQGTRLTVV.

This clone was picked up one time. CDR3 coding DNA: TGTGCCAGCAGTGGGGTAGGGGGCTGGACCGAGCAGTACTTC. It specifies CASSGVGGWTEQYF. The V and J genes are TRBV2 and TRBJ2-7, with 7 bases matching TRBD1. The germline gives CDR1 SNHLY, CDR2 FYNNEI. J was trimmed by 6 bases and V by 4 bases; bases with no gene match: 9. This CDR3 contains 14 residues.